The next 23 T cell receptor beta chains were all read from a single sample in a study of cytomegalovirus exposure and HLA in healthy donors. The PCR employed 60 Vbeta primers together with 13 Jbeta primers. The method was immunoSEQ multiplex PCR; TCRdb's version includes in-frame clones alone and lacks a portion of them. In the table there are about 170,000 clones, around 78% of which are singletons. Input material: PBMCs. The receptors shown here come from a woman aged 30 to 39 in good health and CMV-seropositive.

This clone is a singleton in its sample. This sequence joins TRBV4-3 and TRBJ2-7; D is unclear. CDR3 size: 13 residues. Germline CDR1 reads LGHNA; CDR2 reads YSLEER. V lost 1 base to trimming and J lost 3 bases, with 7 bases between them. CDR3 residues: CASSQGPYYEQYF. For the CDR3, the DNA is TGCGCCAGCAGCCAAGGGCCATACTACGAGCAGTACTTC.

The V and J genes are TRBV25-1 and TRBJ2-7; TRBD1 might be the D (5 bases). V lost 5 bases and J lost 2, with 10 bases in between. This CDR3 has 13 amino acids. Germline loops: CDR1 MGHDK, CDR2 SYGVNS. CDR3 sequence (DNA): TGTGCCAGCAGTAGGGGCAAAGCCTACGAGCAGTACTTC. Amino acid sequence: CASSRGKAYEQYF.

This rearrangement joins TRBV18 to TRBJ1-1, with D perhaps TRBD1 (5 bases). CDR1 KGHSH and CDR2 LQKENI come from the germline V gene. Trimming stripped 1 base from V and 2 bases from J, with 17 bases between. The CDR3 loop spans 17 amino acids. The DNA for the CDR3 is TGTGCCAGCTCACCACTTGGGGCTCGTGCGGGAAACACTGAAGCTTTCTTT. It codes for CASSPLGARAGNTEAFF.

The CDR3 loop is CASSLATADTQYF. The DNA of the CDR3 is TGTGCCAGCAGCTTAGCGACCGCAGATACGCAGTATTTT. The chain combines TRBV5-8 with TRBJ2-3, with D uncertain. Trimming took off 2 bases at V and 4 bases at J, with 8 bases between the two ends. The CDR3 totals 13 residues. Germline V gives CDR1 SGHTS, CDR2 YDEGEE.

This clone showed up just a few times. The chain recombines TRBV14 with TRBJ2-7; 16 positions agree with TRBD2. Germline CDR1 reads SGHDN; CDR2 reads FVKESK. V gave up 4 bases and J gave up 5 bases; unmatched junction bases: 8. This CDR3 contains 17 residues. The CDR3, as DNA: TGTGCCAGCAGCCGGGGACTAGCGGGAGGGCGATCCCACGAGCAGTACTTC. Translated, it gives CASSRGLAGGRSHEQYF.

The chain links TRBV2 to TRBJ2-7; 7 bases align to TRBD2. Germline assignment: CDR1 SNHLY and CDR2 FYNNEI. V dropped 0 bases and J dropped 7; count of bases not matched to a gene: 6. The CDR3 consists of 14 residues. The CDR3: CASSEAAGAGEQYF. The CDR3 bases are TGTGCCAGCAGTGAAGCGGCAGGAGCGGGGGAGCAGTACTTC.

The chain couples TRBV4-1 to TRBJ2-7; D ambiguous. This CDR3 comprises 13 residues. Germline-derived CDR1 and CDR2 are MGHRA and YSYEKL. V lost 0 bases and J 2 bases, leaving 5 bases between the germline ends. The CDR3 coding sequence is TGCGCCAGCAGCCAAGAGGGCGCCTACGAGCAGTACTTC. The encoded protein is CASSQEGAYEQYF.

This clone was detected many times. This chain uses TRBV5-8 with TRBJ2-7, with 7 bases aligning to TRBD1. Germline loops: CDR1 SGHTS, CDR2 YDEGEE. This CDR3 is 13 amino acids long. J lost 3 bases, V lost 6 bases, and 6 bases had no gene match. The CDR3 spells CASNAGTDYEQYF. In DNA form, the CDR3 reads TGTGCCAGCAACGCTGGGACAGACTACGAGCAGTACTTC.

The chain uses TRBV30 and TRBJ2-3; D call uncertain. CDR3 size: 12 residues. Trimming removed 1 base from V and 6 bases from J, with 8 bases in between. Germline CDR1 GTSNPN, CDR2 SVGIG (reference sequence). CDR3 in DNA: TGTGCCTGGAGTGCCCTACAGGATACGCAGTATTTT. Its translation is CAWSALQDTQYF.

Only a few counts were recorded for this clone. The gene calls are TRBV2 and TRBJ1-4, with 8 bases matching TRBD1. This CDR3 region has 13 residues. The V gene end was trimmed by 5 bases and the J gene end by 10 bases; junction bases not matched to a gene: 6. Germline CDR1 SNHLY, CDR2 FYNNEI. The CDR3 region is CASSPDREGKLFF. CDR3 bases: TGTGCCAGCAGTCCGGACAGGGAGGGAAAACTGTTTTTT. Supplemented by reference TRBV2 and TRBJ1-4, the full variable domain reads EPEVTQTPSHQVTQMGQEVILRCVPISNHLYFYWYRQILGQKVEFLVSFYNNEISEKSEIFDDQFSVERPDGSNFTLKIRSTKLEDSAMYFCASSPDREGKLFFGSGTQLSVL.

This chain links TRBV29-1 with TRBJ1-1, with D hard to call. This CDR3 is 9 amino acids long. Germline V gene lookup returns CDR1 SQVTM and CDR2 ANQGSEA. CDR3 sequence: CRAHPEAFF. CDR3 DNA sequence: TGCAGGGCCCACCCTGAAGCTTTCTTT.

The sample holds a few counts of this clone. The chain links TRBV18 to TRBJ1-1; no reliable D call. V was pared by 5 bases and J by 4 bases, with 14 bases between. Germline V gene lookup returns CDR1 KGHSH and CDR2 LQKENI. The CDR3 covers 14 residues. The CDR3 protein is CASSTKPRGTEAFF. CDR3 coding DNA: TGTGCCAGCTCAACCAAACCCCGGGGCACTGAAGCTTTCTTT.

On this clone itself: This sample also contains other DNA sequences that code for the same CDR3. CDR3: CASSTPYEQYF. The CDR3 DNA follows: TGTGCCAGCAGTACACCCTACGAGCAGTACTTC. V and J are TRBV6-5 and TRBJ2-7, with D unresolved. CDR3 length: 11 amino acids. The V gene lost 5 bases and the J gene lost 2 bases, with 4 bases spanning the gap. Germline-derived CDR1 and CDR2 are MNHEY and SVGAGI.

The chain employs TRBV7-2 and TRBJ2-5, with 7 bases lining up with TRBD1. Per the germline V gene, CDR1 is SGHTA and CDR2 is FQGNSA. Trimming at V came to 1 base and at J to 2 bases, leaving 4 bases not matched to a gene. The CDR3 is made up of 15 amino acids. This CDR3 reads CASSLVGGKQETQYF. Here the CDR3 DNA reads TGTGCCAGCAGCTTAGTAGGGGGCAAACAAGAGACCCAGTACTTC.

This sequence joins TRBV6-4 and TRBJ1-2; weak D call: TRBD1 (6 bases). Looked up from germline, CDR1 is MRHNA and CDR2 is SNTAGT. V was pared by 4 bases and J by 3 bases, with 12 bases between. The CDR3 consists of 14 residues. CDR3 sequence (DNA): TGTGCCAGCAGTGCAGGGGCATGGGACTATGGCTACACCTTC. It codes for CASSAGAWDYGYTF.

The chain is built from TRBV7-8 and TRBJ1-1, with D unclear. V shed 0 bases and J shed 0 bases, with 8 bases lying between them. From germline, CDR1 is SGHVS and CDR2 FQNEAQ. The CDR3 length is 15 residues. The CDR3 loop reads CASSLAELMNTEAFF. The CDR3 DNA sequence: TGTGCCAGCAGCTTAGCGGAGCTCATGAACACTGAAGCTTTCTTT.

The rearrangement uses TRBV15 and TRBJ2-7, with a tentative D call TRBD1 (5 bases). Germline values: CDR1 LNHNV, CDR2 YYDKDF (reference sequence). V was pared by 10 bases and J by 0 bases, with 10 bases between. This CDR3 has 12 amino acids. The CDR3 sequence: CARQLSSYEQYF. The CDR3 nucleotides are TGTGCCAGACAGCTTAGCTCCTACGAGCAGTACTTC.

This rearrangement joins TRBV5-6 to TRBJ1-1; D is perhaps TRBD1 (5 bases). This CDR3 comprises 14 residues. V lost 5 bases and J 8 bases, leaving 19 bases between the germline ends. Germline loops: CDR1 SGHDT, CDR2 YYEEEE. The DNA for the CDR3 is TGTGCCAGCAGGGATGGAGGGGTCCCAGGCGAAGCTTTCTTT. Residues: CASRDGGVPGEAFF. Filled out from reference TRBV5-6 and TRBJ1-1, the complete variable domain reads DAGVTQSPTHLIKTRGQQVTLRCSPKSGHDTVSWYQQALGQGPQFIFQYYEEEERQRGNFPDRFSGHQFPNYSSELNVNALLLGDSALYLCASRDGGVPGEAFFGQGTRLTVV.

V usage is TRBV9 and J usage is TRBJ1-6; 7 nucleotides line up with TRBD1. The CDR3 is made up of 16 amino acids. Germline CDR1 SGDLS, CDR2 YYNGEE. J lost 0 bases, V lost 7 bases, and 7 bases had no gene match. CDR3 sequence reads: CASGQARGSYNSPLHF. The CDR3 DNA reads as TGTGCCAGCGGACAGGCGCGGGGCTCCTATAATTCACCCCTCCACTTT.

The chain has TRBV2 and TRBJ1-1; weak D call: TRBD1 (6 bases). Germline V gene data show CDR1 as SNHLY and CDR2 as FYNNEI. This CDR3 spans 14 amino acids. Trimming shortened V by 6 bases and J by 5 bases, and 16 bases separated the two germline ends. CDR3 DNA: TGTGCCAGCAGCGGGGGGCAGGGGATTACTGAAGCTTTCTTT. Translated, it gives CASSGGQGITEAFF.

A single count supports this clone. The CDR3 sequence: CASSFFSSGGETQYF. Written as DNA, the CDR3 is TGTGCCAGCAGTTTCTTCTCTAGCGGGGGGGAGACCCAGTACTTC. This chain joins TRBV28 and TRBJ2-5; 11 nucleotides agree with TRBD2. Trimming removed 3 bases from V and 5 bases from J; junction bases left unmatched: 5. Germline CDR1 and CDR2: MDHEN and SYDVKM. CDR3 length: 15 amino acids.

This clone has only one observation. The chain carries TRBV7-2 and TRBJ1-2; tentative D call: TRBD1 (6 bases). The CDR3 spans 15 residues. Germline V gene data show CDR1 as SGHTA and CDR2 as FQGNSA. V was shortened by 5 bases and J by 2 bases, with 15 bases between the two germline ends. As DNA, the CDR3 is TGTGCCAGCAGCCCAAATGGGGGCGCAAACTATGGCTACACCTTC. This sequence encodes CASSPNGGANYGYTF.

This clone has more than one count but fewer than ten. This rearrangement joins TRBV7-2 to TRBJ2-7; 9 nucleotides line up with TRBD2. Germline trimming cut 4 bases from V and 2 bases from J; bases unmatched to any gene: 6. The CDR3 contains 15 residues. The germline gives CDR1 SGHTA, CDR2 FQGNSA. The DNA for the CDR3 is TGTGCCAGCAGCTCTCTGGGACTAGCAGCCTACGAGCAGTACTTC. It translates to CASSSLGLAAYEQYF. The variable domain in full, with the rest retrieved from reference TRBV7-2 and TRBJ2-7, is GAGVSQSPSNKVTEKGKDVELRCDPISGHTALYWYRQSLGQGLEFLIYFQGNSAPDKSGLPSDRFSAERTGGSVSTLTIQRTQQEDSAVYLCASSSLGLAAYEQYFGPGTRLTVT.